The 26 T cell receptor beta chains below come from one sample, sequenced in a study of cytomegalovirus exposure and HLA in healthy donors. Both 60 Vbeta primers and 13 Jbeta primers went into the PCR. Clones were sequenced by immunoSEQ multiplex PCR, and TCRdb holds only the in-frame ones, with some missing. This sample yields about 160,000 clones, of which approximately 82% are seen a single time; under 8% belongs to the top ten. The sequencing input was PBMCs. Source of these receptors: a man aged 45-65 years in good health and CMV-seropositive.

The chain employs TRBV5-6 and TRBJ2-3; weak D call: TRBD2 (6 bases). The length of the CDR3 is 16 residues. Germline CDR1 SGHDT, CDR2 YYEEEE. Trimming stripped 4 bases from V and 2 bases from J, with 17 bases between. The CDR3 region has the DNA TGTGCCAGCAGCACCCAGCCGGGACTTCCCACAGATACGCAGTATTTT. It codes for CASSTQPGLPTDTQYF.

This chain joins TRBV5-1 and TRBJ2-2; no firm D call. Trimming cost V 3 bases and J 5 bases, with 5 bases left between them. Per germline, CDR1 SGHRS and CDR2 YFSETQ. The CDR3 totals 12 residues. For the CDR3, the DNA is TGCGCCAGCAGCTCGAGGACCGGGGAGCTGTTTTTT. Translated, it gives CASSSRTGELFF.

This chain links TRBV6-6 with TRBJ2-7; the match to TRBD2 covers 10 bases. Trimming took 2 bases from V and 3 from J; bases not matched to a gene: 4. The V gene's germline CDR1 is MNHNY and CDR2 SVGAGI (reference sequence). This CDR3 is 15 amino acids long. The CDR3 DNA is TGTGCCAGCAGTTACAGGGCTAGCGGGAGCTACGAGCAGTACGTC. Translation: CASSYRASGSYEQYV.

This rearrangement joins TRBV28 to TRBJ1-2; possible D gene TRBD1, 5 bases. The V gene lost 6 bases and the J gene lost 4 bases, with 9 bases spanning the gap. The CDR3 consists of 12 residues. Germline V gene sequence: CDR1 MDHEN, CDR2 SYDVKM. The CDR3 region has the DNA TGTGCCAGCAGGCGGGACGTCTATGGCTACACCTTC. This translates into CASRRDVYGYTF.

The J gene is TRBJ1-4, the V gene TRBV5-8; possibly TRBD1 for D (5 bases). This CDR3 comprises 13 residues. CDR1 is SGHTS and CDR2 is YDEGEE in the germline V gene. V was cut by 0 bases and J by 7 bases, with 7 bases left in between. CDR3 DNA sequence: TGTGCCAGCAGCTTGGTAAGGGGTGAAAAACTGTTTTTT. Translated: CASSLVRGEKLFF.

The gene calls are TRBV11-2 and TRBJ1-1; the D is unclear. V gave up 0 bases and J gave up 8 bases, with 13 bases separating them. Germline CDR1 SGHAT, CDR2 FQNNGV. This CDR3 has 14 residues. The CDR3 loop is CASSLDPAAVEAFF. The DNA for the CDR3 is TGTGCCAGCAGCTTAGACCCAGCCGCGGTAGAAGCTTTCTTT.

The V gene is TRBV7-9, the J gene TRBJ2-5; D is perhaps TRBD2 (6 bases). V shed 0 bases and J shed 5 bases, with 10 bases lying between them. The length of the CDR3 is 14 residues. The germline V gene encodes CDR1 SEHNR and CDR2 FQNEAQ (reference sequence). The CDR3 bases are TGTGCCAGCAGCTTAGCGGGAGGCTTGGAGACCCAGTACTTC. Encoded protein: CASSLAGGLETQYF.

This clone was observed once. This chain links TRBV5-5 with TRBJ2-3; D is perhaps TRBD2 (6 bases). The V end was cut by 4 bases, the J end by 0 bases, with 12 bases between. This CDR3 comprises 15 residues. CDR1 is SGHKS, CDR2 YYEKEE, per germline (reference sequence). In DNA, the CDR3 is TGTGCCAGCAGCGCAGTGACTAGAAGCACAGATACGCAGTATTTT. Protein product: CASSAVTRSTDTQYF.

This chain links TRBV5-6 with TRBJ2-2, with TRBD1 matching 9 bases. The CDR3 sequence is 17 residues long. V lost 1 base to trimming and J lost 1 base; unmatched junction nucleotides: 5. Germline CDR1 is SGHDT and CDR2 is YYEEEE. This chain's CDR3 is CASSLRTGVMNTGELFF. The CDR3 DNA sequence: TGTGCCAGCAGCTTGCGGACAGGGGTCATGAACACCGGGGAGCTGTTTTTT.

The chain has TRBV11-1 and TRBJ1-2, with D possibly being TRBD1 (5 bases). CDR1 and CDR2 (germline): SGHAT, FQDESV (reference sequence). CDR3 size: 13 residues. V lost 5 bases, J lost 2 bases, and 9 bases lay in between. The DNA of the CDR3 is TGTGCCAGCAGCCCAAGGGGAAACTATGGCTACACCTTC. This translates into CASSPRGNYGYTF.

This clone has only a few counts. The chain joins TRBV10-2 to TRBJ2-2; 13 bases line up with TRBD2. The CDR3 is 18 residues long. The V segment lost 1 base and the J segment 6 bases; nucleotides outside the gene matches: 8. Germline V lookup: CDR1 WSHSY, CDR2 SAAADI. The CDR3 reads CASSEYGLAGEVPGELFF. The DNA for the CDR3 is TGCGCCAGCAGTGAGTACGGACTAGCGGGAGAGGTCCCCGGGGAGCTGTTTTTT.

This clone was seen a handful of times. The rearrangement uses TRBV5-1 and TRBJ2-7; 7 bases fit TRBD1. This CDR3 is 14 amino acids long. Per germline, CDR1 SGHRS and CDR2 YFSETQ. V gave up 2 bases and J gave up 2 bases; unmatched junction bases: 4. The CDR3 loop reads CASSFGQDPYEQYF. The CDR3 DNA sequence: TGCGCCAGCAGCTTTGGACAGGACCCCTACGAGCAGTACTTC. Drawing the rest from reference TRBV5-1 and TRBJ2-7, the complete variable domain is KAGVTQTPRYLIKTRGQQVTLSCSPISGHRSVSWYQQTPGQGLQFLFEYFSETQRNKGNFPGRFSGRQFSNSRSEMNVSTLELGDSALYLCASSFGQDPYEQYFGPGTRLTVT.

The chain couples TRBV19 to TRBJ2-5; 7 bases align to TRBD2. J gave up 5 bases and V 4 bases, and 1 base lay outside the gene matches. CDR1 is LNHDA, CDR2 SQIVND, per germline (reference sequence). This CDR3 contains 12 residues. This CDR3 reads CASSTGRETQYF. The CDR3 bases are TGTGCCAGTAGTACCGGGAGGGAGACCCAGTACTTC.

The CDR3 spells CAWSSGLAREQYV. Written as DNA, the CDR3 is TGTGCCTGGAGTTCGGGACTAGCTAGGGAGCAGTACGTC. The V and J genes are TRBV30 and TRBJ2-7; the match to TRBD2 covers 9 bases. The CDR3 has 13 residues. Germline loops: CDR1 GTSNPN, CDR2 SVGIG (reference sequence). The V gene end was trimmed by 2 bases and the J gene end by 7 bases; junction bases not matched to a gene: 6.

This clone was seen a single time. The genes are TRBV5-4 and TRBJ2-1; 12 bases align to TRBD2. Unmatched junction bases numbered 4, after V lost 0 bases and J lost 0 bases. The CDR3 totals 18 residues. Per germline, CDR1 SGHNT and CDR2 YYREEE (reference sequence). The CDR3 reads CASSLGATSGSSYNEQFF. For the CDR3, the DNA is TGTGCCAGCAGCTTGGGTGCGACTAGCGGGAGCTCCTACAATGAGCAGTTCTTC.

J is TRBJ2-1 and V is TRBV7-7, with 7 bases fitting TRBD1. Germline V gene lookup returns CDR1 SSHAT and CDR2 FNYEAQ (reference sequence). The V segment lost 5 bases and the J segment 9 bases; nucleotides outside the gene matches: 10. The CDR3 totals 14 residues. The CDR3 sequence is CASSPFIAGGEQFF. CDR3 coding DNA: TGTGCCAGCAGCCCATTCATCGCAGGGGGTGAGCAGTTCTTC.

The chain links TRBV5-4 to TRBJ2-7, with a tentative D call TRBD1 (6 bases). V lost 1 base, J lost 5 bases, and 10 bases lay in between. This CDR3 is 13 amino acids long. Germline V gene sequence: CDR1 SGHNT, CDR2 YYREEE (reference sequence). This CDR3 is CASSLTGRHEQYV. The CDR3 DNA is TGTGCCAGCAGCTTGACAGGGCGCCACGAGCAGTACGTC.

The rearrangement joins TRBV7-8 to TRBJ2-1, with D maybe TRBD2 (5 bases). The CDR3 has 16 residues. Deletions cut 1 base from V and 7 bases from J, with 17 bases between. Germline-derived CDR1 and CDR2 are SGHVS and FQNEAQ. CDR3 amino acids: CASSLGGRRIGNEQFF. CDR3 sequence (DNA): TGTGCCAGCAGCTTAGGTGGGCGGAGGATTGGGAATGAGCAGTTCTTC.

The chain has TRBV5-1 and TRBJ1-1; D call uncertain. Germline lookup yields CDR1 SGHRS and CDR2 YFSETQ. V shed 0 bases and J shed 11 bases, with 14 bases lying between them. The length of the CDR3 is 13 residues. CDR3 nucleotide sequence: TGCGCCAGCAGCTTGGACGTGGAGGGAGTTGCTTTCTTT. It specifies CASSLDVEGVAFF.

This clone was observed once. The chain is built from TRBV9 and TRBJ2-3; 10 bases are shared with TRBD2. V shed 2 bases and J 8 bases; nucleotides not matched to a gene: 5. CDR1 is SGDLS and CDR2 is YYNGEE in the germline V gene. This CDR3 spans 14 amino acids. CDR3 loop: CASSVSGGAGTQYF. The CDR3 nucleotides are TGTGCCAGCAGCGTGAGCGGGGGGGCAGGTACGCAGTATTTT.

The chain couples TRBV7-9 to TRBJ2-1, with a tentative D call TRBD2 (5 bases). The germline CDR1 and CDR2 sequences are SEHNR and FQNEAQ (reference sequence). CDR3 length: 15 residues. V lost 5 bases and J 0 bases, leaving 11 bases between the germline ends. The CDR3 loop reads CASSGGRSSYNEQFF. The CDR3 region has the DNA TGTGCCAGCAGCGGCGGGCGGAGCTCCTACAATGAGCAGTTCTTC. The variable domain in full, with the rest retrieved from reference TRBV7-9 and TRBJ2-1, is DTGVSQNPRHKITKRGQNVTFRCDPISEHNRLYWYRQTLGQGPEFLTYFQNEAQLEKSRLLSDRFSAERPKGSFSTLEIQRTEQGDSAMYLCASSGGRSSYNEQFFGPGTRLTVL.

In this sample, this clone turned up a few times. The V call is TRBV5-1, the J call TRBJ1-2, with 9 bases identical to TRBD1. Germline CDR1 reads SGHRS; CDR2 reads YFSETQ. After removal of 4 bases from V and 10 bases from J, the junction contained 17 bases not matched to a gene. The CDR3 has 16 residues. The CDR3 DNA is TGCGCCAGCAGCCCCCGGGACAGGGAGGGACCGCCTAACTACACCTTC. It encodes CASSPRDREGPPNYTF.

The genes are TRBV5-1 and TRBJ2-5; D gene uncertain. The J call may be faulty, since TRBJ2-7 better matches the DNA end. In germline, CDR1 is SGHRS, CDR2 YFSETQ. CDR3 size: 13 residues. CDR3 region: CASSLTPFYEQYF. The CDR3 nucleotides are TGCGCCAGCAGCTTGACTCCGTTCTACGAGCAGTACTTC.

The chain links TRBV27 to TRBJ2-5, with D hard to call. The J call could be wrong; TRBJ2-7 is a better fit for the DNA end. The CDR3 spans 15 residues. The V gene's germline CDR1 is MNHEY and CDR2 SMNVEV (reference sequence). The CDR3 here is CASSSPGGGYREQYF. The CDR3 region has the DNA TGTGCCAGCAGTAGCCCCGGCGGCGGCTATCGCGAGCAGTACTTC.

This clone was seen a handful of times. This chain joins TRBV29-1 and TRBJ2-5, with 7 nucleotides matching TRBD2. There are 13 residues in the CDR3. With 5 bases clipped from V and 2 bases from J, the junction kept 5 bases outside the gene matches. The germline V gene has CDR1 SQVTM and CDR2 ANQGSEA. In nucleotides, the CDR3 is TGCAGCGTTCGTTCTAGCGGACAAGAGACCCAGTACTTC. It codes for CSVRSSGQETQYF.

The chain has TRBV7-2 and TRBJ1-4; TRBD1 matches 9 bases. CDR3 length: 13 amino acids. V shed 6 bases, J shed 9 bases, and the junction held 5 bases outside the gene matches. The germline CDR1 and CDR2 sequences are SGHTA and FQGNSA. The DNA for the CDR3 is TGTGCCAGCAGTAAGGACAGGGGCAAAAAACTGTTTTTT. Translated: CASSKDRGKKLFF.